The 8 T cell receptor beta chains below all came from one sample that was sequenced in a study of T cells in women clearing cervical HPV infection. Libraries were prepared by immunoSEQ multiplex PCR; TCRdb keeps only in-frame clonotypes and omits some of them. This sample contains about 48,000 clones. Sequenced: blood buffy coat. The receptors derive from a woman between 18 and 70 years old with a cervical HPV16 infection that either progressed to CIN3+ or cleared (not recorded which).

Note on this clone: The read stops 3 residues short of the end of the CDR3; the missing end is completed from the germline J gene. This chain joins TRBV20-1 and TRBJ2-7; TRBD2 agrees at 11 bases. CDR1 and CDR2 from the germline V gene are DFQATT and SNEGSKA (reference sequence). With 5 bases clipped from V and 5 bases from J, the junction kept 17 bases outside the gene matches. CDR3 length equals 17 residues. Here the CDR3 reads CSALNTPGLAANDEQYF. CDR3 bases read: TGCAGTGCTTTGAATACTCCGGGACTAGCGGCGAACGACGAG.

With respect to this clone: With the read ending 3 residues before the CDR3 end, the germline J gene is used to fill in that end. V and J are TRBV7-6 and TRBJ1-1; 9 nucleotides align to TRBD1. Germline CDR1 SGHVS, CDR2 FNYEAQ. This CDR3 has 14 residues. CDR3 residues: CASSPLRDREEAFF. Partial CDR3 DNA: TGTGCCAGCAGCCCGCTCCGGGACAGGGAAGAA.

A word on this clone: The CDR3 is cut off 3 residues early in the read; its end comes from the germline J gene. The rearrangement uses TRBV29-1 and TRBJ1-1; unclear D gene. This CDR3 is 12 amino acids long. Deletions cut 3 bases from V and 4 bases from J, with 9 bases between. Germline V gene sequence: CDR1 SQVTM, CDR2 ANQGSEA. The CDR3 here is CSVESPRTEAFF. CDR3 DNA, as far as it was read: TGCAGCGTTGAGTCCCCGCGCACTGAA.

About this clone itself: The CDR3 goes on 3 residues after the read ends, and that part is filled in from the germline J gene. V is TRBV10-3 and J is TRBJ1-2, with D possibly matching TRBD1 (5 bases). The CDR3 covers 19 residues. CDR1 is ENHRY and CDR2 is SYGVKD in the germline V gene. Trimming stripped 2 bases from V and 2 bases from J, with 24 bases between. The CDR3 loop reads CAISEPTQGKKMLNYGYTF. The part of the CDR3 DNA that was read is TGTGCCATCAGTGAGCCGACCCAGGGAAAAAAAATGTTGAACTATGGC.

Details on this clone: The read terminates 3 residues before the CDR3 end, so the remaining end is supplied by the germline J gene. V gene TRBV20-1 combines with J gene TRBJ2-1; TRBD1 matches at 7 bases. CDR3 length: 14 amino acids. The V segment lost 5 bases and the J segment 0 bases; nucleotides outside the gene matches: 4. The germline V gene has CDR1 DFQATT and CDR2 SNEGSKA (reference sequence). The CDR3 sequence is CSARRDSSYNEQFF. CDR3 DNA (partial): TGCAGTGCTCGCCGGGACAGCTCCTACAATGAG.

Note on this clone: The read ends 3 residues shy of where the CDR3 ends; the end is completed using the germline J gene. This sequence joins TRBV7-7 and TRBJ1-1, with 8 nucleotides matching TRBD1. With V trimmed by 3 bases and J by 5 bases, 14 bases remained unmatched. This CDR3 has 17 amino acids. Germline V gives CDR1 SSHAT, CDR2 FNYEAQ (reference sequence). The sequenced part of the CDR3 DNA is TGTGCCAGCAGCTTTGTCAAAGACAGGGGCTACGGTACTGAA. The encoded protein is CASSFVKDRGYGTE. The CDR3 as a whole reads CASSFVKDRGYGTEAFF.

About this clone: The read gets to within 3 residues of the CDR3 end, and the germline J gene fills in the rest. The rearrangement uses TRBV28 and TRBJ2-3; 10 nucleotides align to TRBD2. CDR1 and CDR2 (germline): MDHEN, SYDVKM. Trimming cost V 7 bases and J 4 bases; bases outside gene matches: 5. The CDR3 consists of 14 residues. The part of the CDR3 DNA that was read is TGTGCCAGCACCTCAGCGGGAGGGCCAGATACG. It codes for CASTSAGGPDT. In full, the CDR3 reads CASTSAGGPDTQYF.

Incomplete CDR3 DNA: TGTGCCAGCTCATCCCTCCAGGGGGTGAACACTGAA. It codes for CASSSLQGVNTE. The CDR3 in full is CASSSLQGVNTEAFF. The chain joins TRBV18 to TRBJ1-1; 7 positions agree with TRBD1. The missing CDR3 end, 3 residues past where the read stops, is filled in from the germline J gene. This CDR3 spans 15 amino acids. The V and J ends lost 5 bases and 0 bases, in that order; junction bases with no gene match: 6. Germline V gene data show CDR1 as KGHSH and CDR2 as LQKENI.